The rows below give T cell receptor beta chains drawn from one sample of a study of shared clonotypes between healthy human individuals. The protocol was immunoSEQ multiplex PCR, while the TCRdb copy is restricted to in-frame clones and leaves out a portion. This table holds some 500,000 clones, 90% to 97% found once. What was sequenced was naive CD4+ T cells sorted from blood. The receptors stem from a woman in her thirties in good health. Both conserved end residues are part of each CDR3. D genes are given only for firm matches.

cdr3_aa d_call v_call
CASTKIWDRGRNEQFF . TRBV21-1
CASNTGTGSYQPQHF TRBD1 TRBV28
CASSQQPQDREKLFF . TRBV19
CASSPRQESFYEQYF . TRBV18
CASSQDWETLPYEQYF . TRBV4-1
CASSDPGANQPQHF . TRBV6-1
CASSFEGGRFLGEQYF . TRBV5-1
CASSPYWDSNQPQHF . TRBV28
CASSPWWADLGTKYEQYF TRBD2 TRBV5-1
CASSLADTGELFF . TRBV5-1
CASSEGNRRSYNEQFF . TRBV4-1
CSVKGQGGTTNEKLFF TRBD1 TRBV29-1
CASSLGTAKNYEQYF . TRBV7-9
CATTPGLAGGYHTGELFF TRBD2 TRBV15
CASSNRDAAYEQYF . TRBV18
CASSPRGFTVATNEKLFF TRBD1 TRBV4-1
CASSFTATEETQYF . TRBV28
CASKVTATNEKLFF . TRBV19
CASNEDRAGANVLTF TRBD1 TRBV6-1
CAWETSGVYNEQFF TRBD2 TRBV30
CASSLGGTSGSSQYF TRBD2 TRBV27
CASRRDAGQNTGELFF . TRBV11-3
CASSTDGNQPQHF . TRBV5-5
CASSASLGGDTQYF . TRBV9
CASNKNGPNTEAFF . TRBV7-2
CASSIEGLYRGTEAFF . TRBV19